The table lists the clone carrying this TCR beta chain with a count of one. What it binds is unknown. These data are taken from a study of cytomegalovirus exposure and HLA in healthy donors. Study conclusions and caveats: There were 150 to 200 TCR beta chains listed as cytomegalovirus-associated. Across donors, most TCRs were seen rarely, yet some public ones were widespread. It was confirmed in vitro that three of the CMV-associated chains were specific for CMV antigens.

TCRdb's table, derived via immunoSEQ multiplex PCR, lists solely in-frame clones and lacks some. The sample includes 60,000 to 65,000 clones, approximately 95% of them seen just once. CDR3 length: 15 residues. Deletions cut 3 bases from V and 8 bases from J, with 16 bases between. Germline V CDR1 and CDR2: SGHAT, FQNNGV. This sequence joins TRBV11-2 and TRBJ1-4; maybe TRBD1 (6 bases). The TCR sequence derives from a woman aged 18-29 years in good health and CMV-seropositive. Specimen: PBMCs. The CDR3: CASSFGSGVKEKLFF. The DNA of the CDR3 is TGTGCCAGCAGCTTCGGGTCAGGGGTGAAGGAAAAACTGTTTTTT.